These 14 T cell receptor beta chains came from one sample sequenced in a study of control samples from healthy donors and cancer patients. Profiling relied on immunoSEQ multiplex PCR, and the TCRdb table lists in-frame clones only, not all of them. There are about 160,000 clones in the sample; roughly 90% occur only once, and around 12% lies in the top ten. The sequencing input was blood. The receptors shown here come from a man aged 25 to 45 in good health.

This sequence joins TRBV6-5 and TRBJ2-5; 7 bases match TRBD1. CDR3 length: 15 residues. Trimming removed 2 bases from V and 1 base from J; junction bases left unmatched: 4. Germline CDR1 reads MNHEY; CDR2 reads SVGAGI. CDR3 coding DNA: TGTGCCAGCAGTTACGAGGGGGCGGCCCAAGAGACCCAGTACTTC. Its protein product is CASSYEGAAQETQYF.

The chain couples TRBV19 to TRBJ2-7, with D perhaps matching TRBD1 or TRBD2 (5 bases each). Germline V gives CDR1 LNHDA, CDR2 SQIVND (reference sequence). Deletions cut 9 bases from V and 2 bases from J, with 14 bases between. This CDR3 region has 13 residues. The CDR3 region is CASAGTGTYEQYF. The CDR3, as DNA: TGTGCCAGCGCAGGGACCGGGACCTACGAGCAGTACTTC.

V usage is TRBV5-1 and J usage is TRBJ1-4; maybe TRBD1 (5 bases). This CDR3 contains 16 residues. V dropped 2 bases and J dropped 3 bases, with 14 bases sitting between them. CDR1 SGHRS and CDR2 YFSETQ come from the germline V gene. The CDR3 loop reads CASSFGQGTPNEKLFF. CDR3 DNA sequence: TGCGCCAGCAGCTTCGGGCAGGGAACACCTAATGAAAAACTGTTTTTT.

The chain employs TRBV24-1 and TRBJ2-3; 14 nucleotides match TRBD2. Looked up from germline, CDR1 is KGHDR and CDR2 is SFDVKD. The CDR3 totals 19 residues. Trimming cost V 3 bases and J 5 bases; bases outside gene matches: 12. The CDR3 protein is CATSDPFPATSGGVDTQYF. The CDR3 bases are TGTGCCACCAGTGATCCTTTCCCTGCGACTAGCGGGGGGGTAGATACGCAGTATTTT.

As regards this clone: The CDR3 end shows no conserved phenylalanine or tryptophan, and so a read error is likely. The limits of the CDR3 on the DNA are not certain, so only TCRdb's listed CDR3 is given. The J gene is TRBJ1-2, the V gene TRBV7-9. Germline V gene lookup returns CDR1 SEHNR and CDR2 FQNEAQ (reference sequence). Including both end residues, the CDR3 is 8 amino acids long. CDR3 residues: CASSPLLG.

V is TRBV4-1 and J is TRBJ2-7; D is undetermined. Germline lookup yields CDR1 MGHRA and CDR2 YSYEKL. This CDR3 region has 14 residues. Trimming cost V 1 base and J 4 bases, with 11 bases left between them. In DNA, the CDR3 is TGCGCCAGCAGCCAAGTGGCAGAGACGTACGAGCAGTACTTC. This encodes CASSQVAETYEQYF.

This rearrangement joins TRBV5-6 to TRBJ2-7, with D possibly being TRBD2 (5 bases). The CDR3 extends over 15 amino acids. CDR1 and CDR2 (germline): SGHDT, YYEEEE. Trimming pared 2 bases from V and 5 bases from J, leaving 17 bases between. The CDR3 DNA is TGTGCCAGCAGCTTAGGTGGGGAGATTGACGACGAGCAGTACTTC. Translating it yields CASSLGGEIDDEQYF.

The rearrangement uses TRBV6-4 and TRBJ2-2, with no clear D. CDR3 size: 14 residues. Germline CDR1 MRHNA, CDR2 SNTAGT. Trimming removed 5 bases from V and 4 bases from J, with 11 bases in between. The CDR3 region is CASSSTPGTGELFF. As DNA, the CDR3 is TGTGCCAGCAGTTCTACTCCTGGCACCGGGGAGCTGTTTTTT.

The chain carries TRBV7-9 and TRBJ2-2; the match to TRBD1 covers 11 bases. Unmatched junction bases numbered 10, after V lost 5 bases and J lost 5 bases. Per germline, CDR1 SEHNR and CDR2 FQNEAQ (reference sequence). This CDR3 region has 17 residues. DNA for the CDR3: TGTGCCAGCAGCCCCCACGGGACAGGGGGGTCGACCGGGGAGCTGTTTTTT. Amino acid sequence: CASSPHGTGGSTGELFF.

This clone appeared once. CDR3 sequence reads: CASSLYLGDQPQHF. CDR3 DNA sequence: TGTGCCAGCAGCTTATACCTGGGCGACCAGCCCCAGCATTTT. V usage is TRBV5-6 and J usage is TRBJ1-5; D gene uncertain. CDR3 size: 14 residues. The V end was cut by 2 bases, the J end by 7 bases, with 13 bases between. Germline V CDR1 and CDR2: SGHDT, YYEEEE.

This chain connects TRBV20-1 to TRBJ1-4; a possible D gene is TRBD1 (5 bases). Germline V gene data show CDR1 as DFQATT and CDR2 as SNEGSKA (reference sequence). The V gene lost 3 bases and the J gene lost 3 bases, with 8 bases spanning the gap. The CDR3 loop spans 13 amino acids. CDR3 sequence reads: CSASGTANEKLFF. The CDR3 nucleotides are TGCAGTGCTAGTGGGACGGCTAATGAAAAACTGTTTTTT.

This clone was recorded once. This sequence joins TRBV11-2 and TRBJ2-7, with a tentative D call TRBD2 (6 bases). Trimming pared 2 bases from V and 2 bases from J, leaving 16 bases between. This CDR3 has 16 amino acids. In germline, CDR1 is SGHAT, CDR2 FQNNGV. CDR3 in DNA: TGTGCCAGCAGCTTAACATGGGACTTGGACGCCTACGAGCAGTACTTC. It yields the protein CASSLTWDLDAYEQYF. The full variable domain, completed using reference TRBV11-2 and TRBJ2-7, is EAGVAQSPRYKIIEKRQSVAFWCNPISGHATLYWYQQILGQGPKLLIQFQNNGVVDDSQLPKDRFSAERLKGVDSTLKIQPAKLEDSAVYLCASSLTWDLDAYEQYFGPGTRLTVT.

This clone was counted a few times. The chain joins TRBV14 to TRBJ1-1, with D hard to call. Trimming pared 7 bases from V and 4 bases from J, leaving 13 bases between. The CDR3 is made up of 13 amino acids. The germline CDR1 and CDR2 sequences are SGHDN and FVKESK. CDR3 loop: CASTLFGSTEAFF. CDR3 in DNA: TGTGCCAGCACCCTCTTCGGGAGCACTGAAGCTTTCTTT. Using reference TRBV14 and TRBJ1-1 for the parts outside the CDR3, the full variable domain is EAGVTQFPSHSVIEKGQTVTLRCDPISGHDNLYWYRRVMGKEIKFLLHFVKESKQDESGMPNNRFLAERTGGTYSTLKVQPAELEDSGVYFCASTLFGSTEAFFGQGTRLTVV.

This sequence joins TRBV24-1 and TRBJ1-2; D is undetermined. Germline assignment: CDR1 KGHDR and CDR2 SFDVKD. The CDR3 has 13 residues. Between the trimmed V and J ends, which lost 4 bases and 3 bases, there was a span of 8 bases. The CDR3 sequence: CATSERAYYGYTF. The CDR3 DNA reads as TGTGCCACCAGTGAGAGGGCTTACTATGGCTACACCTTC.